These 26 T cell receptor beta chains were all obtained from the same sample, sequenced in a study of T cell responses to AZD1222 COVID-19 vaccine. Clones were sequenced by immunoSEQ multiplex PCR, and TCRdb holds only the in-frame ones, with some missing. Of some 120,000 clones listed, around 88% are singletons. Sequencing used peripheral blood, obtained on day 0 of AZD1222 vaccination. The origin of the receptors is an adult in good health.

The gene calls are TRBV27 and TRBJ1-5; D is uncertain. The CDR3 length is 15 residues. The germline V and J ends were trimmed by 6 bases and 0 bases, with 12 bases remaining between them. Germline CDR1 reads MNHEY; CDR2 reads SMNVEV (reference sequence). The CDR3 is CASRSRAYSNQPQHF. Here the CDR3 DNA reads TGTGCCAGCAGAAGCCGGGCGTATAGCAATCAGCCCCAGCATTTT.

V gene TRBV30 combines with J gene TRBJ1-2; unclear D gene. This CDR3 has 11 amino acids. Germline values: CDR1 GTSNPN, CDR2 SVGIG (reference sequence). Trimming removed 3 bases from V and 7 bases from J, with 9 bases in between. The DNA for the CDR3 is TGTGCCTGGAGCCACAGCAGTGGCTACACCTTC. It specifies CAWSHSSGYTF.

CDR3 sequence (DNA): TGTGCCAGCAGCTTAGAGGGGGGTATTGCCTACGAGCAGTACTTC. This gives the protein CASSLEGGIAYEQYF. This chain uses TRBV7-9 with TRBJ2-7; possibly TRBD1 or TRBD2 for D (6 bases each). Germline V gene sequence: CDR1 SEHNR, CDR2 FQNEAQ (reference sequence). With 1 base removed from V and 2 bases from J, the gap between germline ends came to 12 bases. The CDR3 is 15 amino acids.

V gene TRBV4-2 combines with J gene TRBJ1-2; possible D gene TRBD1, 6 bases. The CDR3 length is 15 residues. Trimming pared 0 bases from V and 4 bases from J, leaving 12 bases between. Germline V gene data show CDR1 as LGHNA and CDR2 as YNFKEQ. The CDR3 loop reads CASSQEGQGSYGYTF. In DNA, the CDR3 is TGTGCCAGCAGCCAAGAGGGCCAGGGGAGCTATGGCTACACCTTC.

This clone showed up just once. The V gene is TRBV12-3 or TRBV12-4, the J gene TRBJ1-1; 11 bases map to TRBD1. V shed 6 bases and J 11 bases; nucleotides not matched to a gene: 8. This CDR3 is 13 amino acids long. The chain's CDR3 is CASSPGTGGKAFF. CDR3 DNA: TGTGCCAGCAGCCCCGGGACAGGGGGGAAGGCTTTCTTT.

The chain recombines TRBV19 with TRBJ1-2, with D unclear. The CDR3 totals 12 residues. CDR1 is LNHDA, CDR2 SQIVND, per germline (reference sequence). V lost 9 bases, J lost 4 bases, and 12 bases lay in between. This CDR3 is CASATKVYGYTF. The CDR3 nucleotides read TGTGCCAGCGCCACTAAGGTCTATGGCTACACCTTC.

This clone was detected once. This chain connects TRBV19 to TRBJ2-3; TRBD2 might be the D (6 bases). Trimming cost V 2 bases and J 0 bases, with 24 bases left between them. CDR1 is LNHDA and CDR2 is SQIVND in the germline V gene (reference sequence). The CDR3 has 20 residues. As DNA, the CDR3 is TGTGCCAGTAGTATAAGGGGTGGGCGGGGCGGATCTTCTAGCACAGATACGCAGTATTTT. This encodes CASSIRGGRGGSSSTDTQYF. Together with reference TRBV19 and TRBJ2-3, the CDR3 gives the full variable domain: DGGITQSPKYLFRKEGQNVTLSCEQNLNHDAMYWYRQDPGQGLRLIYYSQIVNDFQKGDIAEGYSVSREKKESFPLTVTSAQKNPTAFYLCASSIRGGRGGSSSTDTQYFGPGTRLTVL.

The CDR3 spells CASSLSIGGADTQYF. The DNA of the CDR3 is TGCGCCAGCAGCCTCTCGATCGGGGGAGCGGATACGCAGTATTTT. The genes are TRBV5-1 and TRBJ2-3; possible D gene TRBD2, 6 bases. The CDR3 sequence is 15 residues long. Germline CDR1 is SGHRS and CDR2 is YFSETQ. Trimming left V 4 bases short and J 6 bases short, with 18 bases between.

The chain recombines TRBV28 with TRBJ2-1; D uncertain. The CDR3 is made up of 17 amino acids. The germline V gene has CDR1 MDHEN and CDR2 SYDVKM. The V gene lost 6 bases and the J gene lost 8 bases, with 26 bases spanning the gap. The CDR3: CASSLTRSTGLGDEQFF. The CDR3 nucleotides are TGTGCCAGCAGCCTCACCAGGTCAACGGGTCTTGGAGATGAGCAGTTCTTC.

This clone was seen just once. The CDR3: CASSSQGTYEQYF. As DNA, the CDR3 is TGTGCCAGCAGTTCCCAGGGCACCTACGAGCAGTACTTC. J is TRBJ2-7 and V is TRBV27, with TRBD1 as a possible D gene (5 bases). This CDR3 region has 13 residues. Between the trimmed V and J ends, which lost 4 bases and 2 bases, there was a span of 9 bases. The germline gives CDR1 MNHEY, CDR2 SMNVEV (reference sequence).

This clone came up once. This chain's CDR3 is CASSEEGRGGQPQHF. The CDR3 bases are TGTGCCAGCAGTGAAGAGGGGAGGGGGGGCCAGCCCCAGCATTTT. The chain has TRBV6-1 and TRBJ1-5; D perhaps matches TRBD1 (6 bases). The V and J ends lost 1 base and 7 bases respectively, with 14 bases between them. Germline V gene data show CDR1 as MNHNS and CDR2 as SASEGT. The CDR3 loop spans 15 amino acids.

This clone was detected only a few times. The gene calls are TRBV19 and TRBJ2-5; 7 nucleotides match TRBD2. The CDR3 has 16 amino acids. Losses at the gene ends were 6 bases for V and 6 bases for J; bases not matched to a gene: 16. CDR1 and CDR2 from the germline V gene are LNHDA and SQIVND (reference sequence). The CDR3 sequence: CASSHLLGLGGKTQYF. As DNA, the CDR3 is TGTGCCAGTAGCCACCTTCTCGGACTAGGCGGGAAGACCCAGTACTTC.

The chain combines TRBV10-3 with TRBJ2-7; TRBD1 aligns across 7 bases. With 11 bases clipped from V and 1 base from J, the junction kept 17 bases outside the gene matches. CDR1 and CDR2 (germline): ENHRY, SYGVKD. This CDR3 spans 16 amino acids. The CDR3 nucleotides are TGTGCCGTGTCCCGGGACAGATTAATGATATCCTACGAGCAGTACTTC. As protein: CAVSRDRLMISYEQYF.

V is TRBV7-2 and J is TRBJ2-7; 9 bases match TRBD1. V lost 5 bases and J lost 6; bases outside the gene matches: 5. Germline CDR1 is SGHTA and CDR2 is FQGNSA. The CDR3 runs 13 residues. In DNA, the CDR3 is TGTGCCAGCAGCCGGGACAGGGACGCCGAGCAGTACTTC. This sequence encodes CASSRDRDAEQYF. Supplemented by reference TRBV7-2 and TRBJ2-7, the full variable domain reads GAGVSQSPSNKVTEKGKDVELRCDPISGHTALYWYRQSLGQGLEFLIYFQGNSAPDKSGLPSDRFSAERTGGSVSTLTIQRTQQEDSAVYLCASSRDRDAEQYFGPGTRLTVT.

The chain links TRBV11-3 to TRBJ2-3, with 7 bases matching TRBD2. Per the germline V gene, CDR1 is SGHNT and CDR2 is YENEEA. With V trimmed by 5 bases and J by 4 bases, 6 bases remained unmatched. CDR3 length: 14 amino acids. The CDR3 region is CASSPGGLADTQYF. Here the CDR3 DNA reads TGTGCCAGCAGCCCGGGGGGACTGGCAGATACGCAGTATTTT.

This sequence joins TRBV7-9 and TRBJ2-7, with TRBD1 matching over 9 bases. Germline V CDR1 and CDR2: SEHNR, FQNEAQ (reference sequence). CDR3 length equals 15 residues. V shed 4 bases, J shed 5 bases, and the junction held 9 bases outside the gene matches. The CDR3 here is CASSSNRGRVDEQYF. In nucleotides, the CDR3 is TGTGCCAGCAGCTCCAACAGGGGGCGAGTCGACGAGCAGTACTTC.

The chain joins TRBV7-9 to TRBJ1-2, with a tentative D call TRBD1 (5 bases). The CDR3 contains 14 residues. Trimming left V 5 bases short and J 6 bases short, with 16 bases between. Germline V gene sequence: CDR1 SEHNR, CDR2 FQNEAQ (reference sequence). DNA of the CDR3: TGTGCCAGCAGCCCTACCCAGGGAATAAATGGCTACACCTTC. It yields the protein CASSPTQGINGYTF.

The rearrangement links TRBV4-1 to TRBJ1-4; 7 nucleotides line up with TRBD1. Germline CDR1 and CDR2: MGHRA and YSYEKL. The CDR3 has 16 residues. The J segment lost 5 bases and the V segment lost 1 base, leaving 7 bases of the junction unmatched. The CDR3 is CASSQGTGPSNEKLFF. DNA for the CDR3: TGCGCCAGCAGCCAAGGGACAGGACCCTCCAATGAAAAACTGTTTTTT.

The V gene is TRBV13, the J gene TRBJ1-5; D is ambiguous. The CDR3 length is 13 residues. Trimming shortened V by 5 bases and J by 8 bases, and 13 bases separated the two germline ends. The germline CDR1 and CDR2 sequences are PRHDT and FYEKMQ (reference sequence). The CDR3, as DNA: TGTGCCAGCAGCGCGCGCCTCGGGGAGCCCCAGCATTTT. This gives the protein CASSARLGEPQHF.

The chain's CDR3 is CASSLDRVYTEAFF. CDR3 coding DNA: TGTGCCAGCAGCTTAGATAGGGTCTATACTGAAGCTTTCTTT. This sequence joins TRBV7-8 and TRBJ1-1, with D hard to call. The germline V gene encodes CDR1 SGHVS and CDR2 FQNEAQ. The CDR3 has 14 residues. The V end was cut by 1 base, the J end by 5 bases, with 11 bases between.

The rearrangement links TRBV7-3 to TRBJ2-3; weak D call: TRBD2 (6 bases). V lost 5 bases to trimming and J lost 5 bases, with 11 bases between them. The germline V gene has CDR1 SGHTA and CDR2 FQGTGA. CDR3 length equals 13 residues. CDR3 region: CASSTGSIDTQYF. The CDR3 coding sequence is TGTGCCAGCAGCACCGGGAGTATAGATACGCAGTATTTT. Looking up the rest from reference TRBV7-3 and TRBJ2-3 gives the full variable domain: GAGVSQTPSNKVTEKGKYVELRCDPISGHTALYWYRQSLGQGPEFLIYFQGTGAADDSGLPNDRFFAVRPEGSVSTLKIQRTERGDSAVYLCASSTGSIDTQYFGPGTRLTVL.

This chain links TRBV7-2 with TRBJ2-7; the match to TRBD1 covers 7 bases. The CDR3 has 15 residues. The V gene end was trimmed by 5 bases and the J gene end by 2 bases; junction bases not matched to a gene: 9. CDR1 SGHTA and CDR2 FQGNSA come from the germline V gene. The CDR3 loop is CASSQETGTTYEQYF. The CDR3 DNA reads TGTGCCAGCAGCCAAGAGACAGGGACCACCTACGAGCAGTACTTC. The variable domain in full, completed from reference TRBV7-2 and TRBJ2-7, reads GAGVSQSPSNKVTEKGKDVELRCDPISGHTALYWYRQSLGQGLEFLIYFQGNSAPDKSGLPSDRFSAERTGGSVSTLTIQRTQQEDSAVYLCASSQETGTTYEQYFGPGTRLTVT.

The chain uses TRBV6-2 or TRBV6-3 and TRBJ2-7; D is unresolved. This CDR3 contains 12 residues. V was trimmed by 6 bases and J by 7 bases, leaving 13 bases between them. Germline assignment: CDR1 MNHEY and CDR2 SVGEGT. The CDR3 loop reads CASSPNHGEQYF. The CDR3 bases are TGTGCCAGCAGCCCTAACCATGGGGAGCAGTACTTC.

The chain is built from TRBV24-1 and TRBJ1-5; 7 bases match TRBD1. V gave up 4 bases and J gave up 6 bases; unmatched junction bases: 8. From germline, CDR1 is KGHDR and CDR2 SFDVKD. This CDR3 comprises 15 residues. CDR3 nucleotide sequence: TGTGCCACCAGTGAGGCAGGGGGAAATGGTCAGCCCCAGCATTTT. Protein product: CATSEAGGNGQPQHF.

The chain combines TRBV7-2 with TRBJ2-7; D may match TRBD1 or TRBD2 (6 bases each). CDR3 size: 17 residues. CDR1 is SGHTA and CDR2 is FQGNSA in the germline V gene. The germline V and J ends were trimmed by 5 bases and 4 bases, with 24 bases remaining between them. In nucleotides, the CDR3 is TGTGCCAGCAGCCCCGGCGGAGGGGGGTTGATCAATTACGAGCAGTACTTC. It is translated as CASSPGGGGLINYEQYF.

The chain carries TRBV6-5 and TRBJ2-7, with TRBD1 matching 8 bases. The germline V gene encodes CDR1 MNHEY and CDR2 SVGAGI. Germline trimming cut 11 bases from V and 5 bases from J; bases unmatched to any gene: 14. The CDR3 sequence is 14 residues long. Written as DNA, the CDR3 is TGTGCCTGCCCACTAGGACAGGGAAGCGACGAGCAGTACTTC. Translating it yields CACPLGQGSDEQYF.